A single sample gave rise to the 28 T cell receptor beta chains below, sequenced in a study of blood T cell repertoires in COVID-19. TCRdb keeps only in-frame clones here, not all; method: immunoSEQ multiplex PCR. The sample records 400,000 or so clones, 80% to 90% being singletons. The specimen was PBMCs or T cells enriched from blood (not recorded which). The receptor source for this set is a man aged 30 to 45 who had recovered from COVID-19.

J is TRBJ1-2 and V is TRBV29-1, with 7 bases matching TRBD1. The germline V gene encodes CDR1 SQVTM and CDR2 ANQGSEA. V trimming: 2 bases; J trimming: 4 bases; junction bases outside the gene matches: 10. This CDR3 contains 15 residues. CDR3 sequence: CSVELGDSVGYGYTF. CDR3 coding DNA: TGCAGCGTTGAATTAGGGGACAGTGTGGGCTATGGCTACACCTTC.

The rearrangement uses TRBV19 and TRBJ1-5, with TRBD1 identical over 10 bases. The CDR3 totals 17 residues. V lost 5 bases to trimming and J lost 1 base; unmatched junction nucleotides: 8. From germline, CDR1 is LNHDA and CDR2 SQIVND (reference sequence). CDR3 loop: CASSARQGAGSNQPQHF. In DNA form, the CDR3 reads TGTGCCAGTAGTGCTCGACAGGGGGCTGGGAGCAATCAGCCCCAGCATTTT. Full variable domain (rest looked up from reference TRBV19 and TRBJ1-5): DGGITQSPKYLFRKEGQNVTLSCEQNLNHDAMYWYRQDPGQGLRLIYYSQIVNDFQKGDIAEGYSVSREKKESFPLTVTSAQKNPTAFYLCASSARQGAGSNQPQHFGDGTRLSIL.

The V call is TRBV10-3, the J call TRBJ2-7, with TRBD2 matching over 9 bases. With 2 bases clipped from V and 7 bases from J, the junction kept 6 bases outside the gene matches. CDR1 is ENHRY, CDR2 SYGVKD, per germline. The CDR3 is 14 amino acids. The CDR3 loop is CAISEKAGGVEQYF. CDR3 coding DNA: TGTGCCATCAGTGAGAAGGCGGGAGGGGTGGAGCAGTACTTC.

The CDR3 DNA follows: TGTGCCAGCAGCCACGACAGGGGAGGGCCGTCAGATACGCAGTATTTT. The encoded protein is CASSHDRGGPSDTQYF. The chain combines TRBV5-4 with TRBJ2-3, with D perhaps matching TRBD1 (8 bases). V was trimmed by 4 bases and J by 4 bases, leaving 19 bases between them. Germline CDR1 is SGHNT and CDR2 is YYREEE (reference sequence). The CDR3 spans 16 residues.

The chain recombines TRBV25-1 with TRBJ1-1; D perhaps matches TRBD1 (5 bases). The CDR3 has 12 amino acids. V was cut by 6 bases and J by 5 bases, with 10 bases left in between. Germline V lookup: CDR1 MGHDK, CDR2 SYGVNS. CDR3 sequence reads: CASRSGGTEAFF. In DNA, the CDR3 is TGTGCCAGCAGGTCGGGGGGGACTGAAGCTTTCTTT.

The chain is built from TRBV5-4 and TRBJ1-1; D might be TRBD1 (5 bases). The germline CDR1 and CDR2 sequences are SGHNT and YYREEE (reference sequence). The V end was cut by 0 bases, the J end by 0 bases, with 15 bases between. This CDR3 has 17 residues. The chain's CDR3 is CASSLGGGAGVNTEAFF. CDR3 sequence (DNA): TGTGCCAGCAGCTTGGGCGGAGGGGCTGGGGTGAACACTGAAGCTTTCTTT.

This sequence joins TRBV20-1 and TRBJ1-2; TRBD1 might be the D (5 bases). The CDR3 spans 13 residues. With 3 bases removed from V and 0 bases from J, the gap between germline ends came to 8 bases. Looked up from germline, CDR1 is DFQATT and CDR2 is SNEGSKA (reference sequence). Here the CDR3 reads CSASDSANYGYTF. The CDR3 DNA sequence: TGCAGTGCTAGTGACAGCGCTAACTATGGCTACACCTTC.

The gene calls are TRBV5-1 and TRBJ2-5; 8 nucleotides agree with TRBD1. After removal of 2 bases from V and 3 bases from J, the junction contained 3 bases not matched to a gene. The V gene's germline CDR1 is SGHRS and CDR2 YFSETQ. There are 14 residues in the CDR3. This CDR3 reads CASSLSGGEETQYF. The CDR3 nucleotides read TGCGCCAGCAGCTTATCAGGGGGCGAAGAGACCCAGTACTTC.

This clone was seen ten or more times. J is TRBJ1-3 and V is TRBV4-1; D gene ambiguous. CDR1 and CDR2 from the germline V gene are MGHRA and YSYEKL. V was pared by 4 bases and J by 2 bases, with 12 bases between. There are 15 residues in the CDR3. The DNA of the CDR3 is TGCGCCAGCAGCCTACTACACTTCGCTGGAAACACCATATATTTT. This encodes CASSLLHFAGNTIYF.

The genes are TRBV19 and TRBJ2-7; 10 bases map to TRBD2. CDR3 size: 14 residues. Trimming took 5 bases from V and 2 from J; bases not matched to a gene: 3. CDR1 is LNHDA, CDR2 SQIVND, per germline (reference sequence). CDR3 bases: TGTGCCAGTAGTTGGACTAGCGGCACCTACGAGCAGTACTTC. Its protein product is CASSWTSGTYEQYF.

The chain couples TRBV7-9 to TRBJ2-1; D is perhaps TRBD1 (5 bases). V lost 5 bases to trimming and J lost 2 bases, with 7 bases between them. Per germline, CDR1 SEHNR and CDR2 FQNEAQ (reference sequence). The CDR3 totals 13 residues. For the CDR3, the DNA is TGTGCCAGCAGCCCGGACACCTACAATGAGCAGTTCTTC. It yields the protein CASSPDTYNEQFF.

The chain links TRBV9 to TRBJ2-2, with 8 bases lining up with TRBD2. Trimming took 0 bases from V and 7 from J; bases not matched to a gene: 2. CDR3 length equals 14 residues. Germline V gives CDR1 SGDLS, CDR2 YYNGEE. The CDR3 bases are TGTGCCAGCAGCGTAGGGACTAGCCACGGGGAGCTGTTTTTT. Translation: CASSVGTSHGELFF.

The chain recombines TRBV4-1 with TRBJ1-5, with D tentatively TRBD1 (6 bases). Between the trimmed V and J ends, which lost 3 bases and 7 bases, there was a span of 13 bases. Germline assignment: CDR1 MGHRA and CDR2 YSYEKL. The CDR3 is made up of 14 amino acids. CDR3 sequence: CASSHIGRGQPQHF. In DNA form, the CDR3 reads TGCGCCAGCAGCCATATAGGCAGGGGCCAGCCCCAGCATTTT.

V gene TRBV11-3 combines with J gene TRBJ2-3, with D perhaps TRBD2 (6 bases). Germline CDR1 SGHNT, CDR2 YENEEA. The CDR3 length is 15 residues. Deletions cut 2 bases from V and 3 bases from J, with 12 bases between. This CDR3 is CASSLRGTGTDTQYF. The DNA of the CDR3 is TGTGCCAGCAGCTTACGGGGGACGGGAACAGATACGCAGTATTTT.

The chain recombines TRBV2 with TRBJ2-1, with 7 bases lining up with TRBD2. CDR1 is SNHLY and CDR2 is FYNNEI in the germline V gene. V dropped 7 bases and J dropped 7; count of bases not matched to a gene: 13. The CDR3 contains 15 residues. CDR3 residues: CASMATGLGFNEQFF. In DNA, the CDR3 is TGTGCCAGCATGGCCACTGGACTAGGGTTTAATGAGCAGTTCTTC.

In this sample, this clone turned up once. The chain uses TRBV7-9 and TRBJ1-2; D ambiguous. This CDR3 spans 15 amino acids. V was pared by 4 bases and J by 3 bases, with 15 bases between. Germline CDR1 is SEHNR and CDR2 is FQNEAQ (reference sequence). CDR3 nucleotides: TGTGCCAGCAGCTCTAATCGGGAATGGTACTATGGCTACACCTTC. It specifies CASSSNREWYYGYTF.

J is TRBJ2-2 and V is TRBV24-1, with TRBD1 matching over 9 bases. The V and J ends lost 1 base and 4 bases, in that order; junction bases with no gene match: 12. Looked up from germline, CDR1 is KGHDR and CDR2 is SFDVKD. The CDR3 is made up of 19 amino acids. CDR3 in amino acids: CATSDLRGQGGERTGELFF. The CDR3 nucleotides read TGTGCCACCAGTGATTTAAGGGGACAGGGAGGTGAGCGCACCGGGGAGCTGTTTTTT.

The CDR3 DNA reads as TGTGCCAGCAGACCGAGGGTGGCCGGAAACACCATATATTTT. This codes for CASRPRVAGNTIYF. J is TRBJ1-3 and V is TRBV7-2; unclear D gene. The CDR3 sequence is 14 residues long. Germline V gene lookup returns CDR1 SGHTA and CDR2 FQGNSA. Trimming shortened V by 6 bases and J by 4 bases, and 13 bases separated the two germline ends.

The CDR3 region is CASSEGTSGHNEQFF. CDR3 DNA sequence: TGTGCCAGCAGCGAGGGGACTAGCGGGCACAATGAGCAGTTCTTC. The chain joins TRBV7-9 to TRBJ2-1; 12 nucleotides match TRBD2. Germline V gives CDR1 SEHNR, CDR2 FQNEAQ (reference sequence). This CDR3 contains 15 residues. J was trimmed by 5 bases and V by 5 bases; bases with no gene match: 4. Supplemented by reference TRBV7-9 and TRBJ2-1, the full variable domain reads DTGVSQNPRHKITKRGQNVTFRCDPISEHNRLYWYRQTLGQGPEFLTYFQNEAQLEKSRLLSDRFSAERPKGSFSTLEIQRTEQGDSAMYLCASSEGTSGHNEQFFGPGTRLTVL.

This rearrangement joins TRBV5-4 to TRBJ2-7; the D gene is possibly TRBD2 (7 bases). Per germline, CDR1 SGHNT and CDR2 YYREEE (reference sequence). This CDR3 region has 15 residues. Trimming took off 4 bases at V and 3 bases at J, with 17 bases between the two ends. The CDR3 loop reads CASSPGRGQDYEQYF. Written as DNA, the CDR3 is TGTGCCAGCAGCCCGGGGCGGGGGCAAGACTACGAGCAGTACTTC.

This rearrangement joins TRBV13 to TRBJ1-1, with 7 bases matching TRBD1. V shed 10 bases, J shed 6 bases, and the junction held 17 bases outside the gene matches. This CDR3 has 15 amino acids. Germline V lookup: CDR1 PRHDT, CDR2 FYEKMQ (reference sequence). CDR3 loop: CATGGQAPKRAEAFF. CDR3 coding DNA: TGTGCCACCGGCGGACAGGCACCTAAAAGAGCTGAAGCTTTCTTT. Based on the CDR3 plus reference TRBV13 and TRBJ1-1, the full variable domain is AAGVIQSPRHLIKEKRETATLKCYPIPRHDTVYWYQQGPGQDPQFLISFYEKMQSDKGSIPDRFSAQQFSDYHSELNMSSLELGDSALYFCATGGQAPKRAEAFFGQGTRLTVV.

The gene calls are TRBV6-1 and TRBJ1-2, with 8 positions matching TRBD1. The V gene's germline CDR1 is MNHNS and CDR2 SASEGT. V lost 2 bases, J lost 5 bases, and 7 bases stayed unmatched. CDR3 length: 15 amino acids. The CDR3 here is CASSETQGATYGYTF. CDR3 bases: TGTGCCAGCAGTGAAACTCAGGGGGCGACATATGGCTACACCTTC.

Of note for this clone: This sample also contains other DNA sequences that code for the same CDR3. This chain links TRBV3-1 (or the pseudogene TRBV3-2) with TRBJ1-6; no reliable D call. Per the germline V gene, CDR1 is LGHDT and CDR2 is YNNKEL (reference sequence). V lost 4 bases and J lost 8, with 6 bases in between. CDR3 length: 12 residues. As DNA, the CDR3 is TGTGCCAGCAGCCCTTCTGATTCACCCCTCCACTTT. It encodes CASSPSDSPLHF.

The J gene is TRBJ1-5, the V gene TRBV21-1. TRBV21-1 corresponds to a pseudogene. This CDR3 is built from 15 residues. Here the CDR3 reads CASSTRDLSNQPQHF. CDR3 DNA: TGTGCCAGCAGCACGAGGGACTTGAGCAATCAGCCCCAGCATTTT.

The V gene is TRBV27, the J gene TRBJ2-7, with 10 bases identical to TRBD1. The length of the CDR3 is 20 residues. The germline V gene has CDR1 MNHEY and CDR2 SMNVEV (reference sequence). With V trimmed by 2 bases and J by 3 bases, 19 bases remained unmatched. CDR3 bases: TGTGCCAGCAGTTTAATCGCCCCGGGACAGGGGCACAGCGGGATCTACGAGCAGTACTTC. It translates to CASSLIAPGQGHSGIYEQYF.

A few counts support this clone. This chain joins TRBV15 and TRBJ1-2, with 7 positions matching TRBD1. The CDR3 has 13 residues. The germline CDR1 and CDR2 sequences are LNHNV and YYDKDF (reference sequence). V dropped 2 bases and J dropped 6; count of bases not matched to a gene: 3. The CDR3 region is CATSRPQGDGYTF. CDR3 nucleotide sequence: TGTGCCACCAGCAGACCTCAGGGGGATGGCTACACCTTC. Full variable domain (rest looked up from reference TRBV15 and TRBJ1-2): DAMVIQNPRYQVTQFGKPVTLSCSQTLNHNVMYWYQQKSSQAPKLLFHYYDKDFNNEADTPDNFQSRRPNTSFCFLDIRSPGLGDTAMYLCATSRPQGDGYTFGSGTRLTVV.

Worth noting for this clone: An end of the junction differs from the germline gene, which may be a read error. The chain combines TRBV7-2 with TRBJ2-7; perhaps TRBD1 as D (5 bases). The CDR3 runs to 11 residues. Germline assignment: CDR1 SGHTA and CDR2 FQGNSA. CDR3 amino acids: CASSLGWTLDF. The CDR3 nucleotides are TGTGCCAGCAGCTTAGGTTGGACACTCGACTTC.

The chain couples TRBV6-5 to TRBJ2-1, with 10 nucleotides matching TRBD1. CDR3 size: 13 residues. The J segment lost 9 bases and the V segment lost 5 bases, leaving 4 bases of the junction unmatched. Germline V gene sequence: CDR1 MNHEY, CDR2 SVGAGI. The CDR3 region is CASSRDRGAEQFF. The CDR3 bases are TGTGCCAGCAGTAGGGACAGGGGTGCTGAGCAGTTCTTC.